A single sample is the source of the 8 T cell receptor beta chains below, sequenced in a study of T cells in Graves' hyperthyroidism and ophthalmopathy. TCR beta CDR3 regions were amplified from RNA. The HTBI primer set served for first-round RT-PCR of the TCR CDR3. TCRdb reprocessed the multiplex PCR reads with MiXCR, giving one entry per CDR3 protein. This table has about 480,000 distinct CDR3 sequences, 13% to 15% appearing once. Sequenced material: blood. These receptors were collected from a woman aged 18-29 years with Graves' hyperthyroidism.

This clonotype was observed at least ten times. The rearrangement joins TRBV20-1 to TRBJ2-1, with a weak D call TRBD2 (5 bases). The CDR3 has 15 residues. Germline CDR1 reads DFQATT; CDR2 reads SNEGSKA (reference sequence). The V end lost 4 bases, the J end lost 5 bases, and 18 bases lay between the germline ends. The DNA for the CDR3 is TGCAGTGCTACTAAGCGGACCAACCCTAACAATGAGCAGTTCTTC. It specifies CSATKRTNPNNEQFF.

This clonotype was counted many times. This chain links TRBV7-9 with TRBJ2-1; 12 bases match TRBD2. With 5 bases clipped from V and 12 bases from J, the junction kept 8 bases outside the gene matches. This CDR3 is 14 amino acids long. Germline V gives CDR1 SEHNR, CDR2 FQNEAQ (reference sequence). CDR3 amino acids: CASSARTSGDGQFF. The CDR3 DNA sequence: TGTGCCAGCAGCGCTAGGACTAGCGGGGATGGGCAGTTCTTC.

This clonotype was recorded many times. This rearrangement joins TRBV7-7 to TRBJ2-3; 7 bases fit TRBD2. This CDR3 comprises 13 residues. V shed 8 bases, J shed 4 bases, and the junction held 6 bases outside the gene matches. Germline CDR1 and CDR2: SSHAT and FNYEAQ (reference sequence). This chain's CDR3 is CASAAGYADTQYF. The CDR3 DNA reads as TGTGCCAGCGCAGCGGGATACGCAGATACGCAGTATTTT.

A note on this clonotype: A junction end diverges from the germline sequence, so it may reflect a read error. This rearrangement joins TRBV18 to TRBJ1-1; maybe TRBD1 (5 bases). The CDR3 is 14 amino acids. Germline CDR1 is KGHSH and CDR2 is LQKENI. The CDR3 DNA reads as TGTGCCAGCACCCCAGGGTCGGTGGTCACTGGAGCTTTCTTT. This encodes CASTPGSVVTGAFF. Looking up the rest from reference TRBV18 and TRBJ1-1 gives the full variable domain: NAGVMQNPRHLVRRRGQEARLRCSPMKGHSHVYWYRQLPEEGLKFMVYLQKENIIDESGMPKERFSAEFPKEGPSILRIQQVVRGDSAAYFCASTPGSVVTGAFFGQGTRLTVV.

This clonotype came up a few times. This chain uses TRBV7-6 with TRBJ2-3, with D perhaps being TRBD1 or TRBD2 (5 bases each). Germline loops: CDR1 SGHVS, CDR2 FNYEAQ. Trimming stripped 2 bases from V and 6 bases from J, with 12 bases between. The CDR3 totals 14 residues. As DNA, the CDR3 is TGTGCCAGCAGCTTACTACGGGACGGCGATACGCAGTATTTT. As protein: CASSLLRDGDTQYF.

This clonotype was seen repeatedly, ten times or more. The chain combines TRBV12-3 or TRBV12-4 with TRBJ1-2, with a weak D call TRBD1 (6 bases). The CDR3 is 14 residues long. The V end was cut by 8 bases, the J end by 5 bases, with 18 bases between. CDR3 region: CASGQTVDLYGYTF. CDR3 DNA: TGTGCCAGCGGACAGACAGTGGACCTGTATGGCTACACCTTC.

This clonotype was recorded many times. This chain joins TRBV5-5 and TRBJ2-7; perhaps TRBD2 as D (5 bases). The CDR3 has 12 amino acids. The germline V gene encodes CDR1 SGHKS and CDR2 YYEKEE (reference sequence). Trimming shortened V by 7 bases and J by 4 bases, and 12 bases separated the two germline ends. CDR3 loop: CASGVPGYEQYF. CDR3 DNA sequence: TGTGCCAGCGGAGTCCCGGGGTACGAGCAGTACTTC. The entire variable domain, with the rest obtained from reference TRBV5-5 and TRBJ2-7, is as follows: DAGVTQSPTHLIKTRGQQVTLRCSPISGHKSVSWYQQVLGQGPQFIFQYYEKEERGRGNFPDRFSARQFPNYSSELNVNALLLGDSALYLCASGVPGYEQYFGPGTRLTVT.

The chain carries TRBV20-1 and TRBJ2-3, with D perhaps TRBD1 (6 bases). V dropped 6 bases and J dropped 0 bases, with 19 bases sitting between them. This CDR3 is 16 amino acids long. Germline V gives CDR1 DFQATT, CDR2 SNEGSKA (reference sequence). The CDR3 sequence: CSALSWGLASTDTQYF. The CDR3 region has the DNA TGCAGTGCGCTATCTTGGGGGCTAGCTAGCACAGATACGCAGTATTTT.